Below, one T cell receptor beta chain is given with its context. Its antigen is currently unknown. The sample comes from a study of blood T cells in healthy people across ages. General study points: With unsorted PBMCs, a conclusive comparison of naive versus antigen-experienced cells was not possible. Investigators treated diversity estimates from one million T cells as underestimates.

Then a second PCR, running roughly 7 to 11 cycles, was carried out with a sample-barcoded 5' primer and a J-beta primer mix. The authors tagged each cDNA molecule using a template-switch adaptor with 12 random nucleotides. TCRdb reprocessed the 5' RACE reads via MiXCR and lists one record per CDR3 protein. Of about 800,000 distinct CDR3 sequences listed, 55% to 70% are singletons. The sample comprised blood. The sequence was obtained from a man aged 25-45 years in good health.

CDR3 protein: CASSFDSAGTSYNEQFF. CDR3 in DNA: TGCGCCAGCAGCTTTGACTCGGCGGGGACCTCCTACAATGAGCAGTTCTTC. This rearrangement joins TRBV5-1 to TRBJ2-1; D might be TRBD2 (6 bases). Per germline, CDR1 SGHRS and CDR2 YFSETQ. V lost 2 bases and J lost 0, with 15 bases in between. This CDR3 has 17 residues.